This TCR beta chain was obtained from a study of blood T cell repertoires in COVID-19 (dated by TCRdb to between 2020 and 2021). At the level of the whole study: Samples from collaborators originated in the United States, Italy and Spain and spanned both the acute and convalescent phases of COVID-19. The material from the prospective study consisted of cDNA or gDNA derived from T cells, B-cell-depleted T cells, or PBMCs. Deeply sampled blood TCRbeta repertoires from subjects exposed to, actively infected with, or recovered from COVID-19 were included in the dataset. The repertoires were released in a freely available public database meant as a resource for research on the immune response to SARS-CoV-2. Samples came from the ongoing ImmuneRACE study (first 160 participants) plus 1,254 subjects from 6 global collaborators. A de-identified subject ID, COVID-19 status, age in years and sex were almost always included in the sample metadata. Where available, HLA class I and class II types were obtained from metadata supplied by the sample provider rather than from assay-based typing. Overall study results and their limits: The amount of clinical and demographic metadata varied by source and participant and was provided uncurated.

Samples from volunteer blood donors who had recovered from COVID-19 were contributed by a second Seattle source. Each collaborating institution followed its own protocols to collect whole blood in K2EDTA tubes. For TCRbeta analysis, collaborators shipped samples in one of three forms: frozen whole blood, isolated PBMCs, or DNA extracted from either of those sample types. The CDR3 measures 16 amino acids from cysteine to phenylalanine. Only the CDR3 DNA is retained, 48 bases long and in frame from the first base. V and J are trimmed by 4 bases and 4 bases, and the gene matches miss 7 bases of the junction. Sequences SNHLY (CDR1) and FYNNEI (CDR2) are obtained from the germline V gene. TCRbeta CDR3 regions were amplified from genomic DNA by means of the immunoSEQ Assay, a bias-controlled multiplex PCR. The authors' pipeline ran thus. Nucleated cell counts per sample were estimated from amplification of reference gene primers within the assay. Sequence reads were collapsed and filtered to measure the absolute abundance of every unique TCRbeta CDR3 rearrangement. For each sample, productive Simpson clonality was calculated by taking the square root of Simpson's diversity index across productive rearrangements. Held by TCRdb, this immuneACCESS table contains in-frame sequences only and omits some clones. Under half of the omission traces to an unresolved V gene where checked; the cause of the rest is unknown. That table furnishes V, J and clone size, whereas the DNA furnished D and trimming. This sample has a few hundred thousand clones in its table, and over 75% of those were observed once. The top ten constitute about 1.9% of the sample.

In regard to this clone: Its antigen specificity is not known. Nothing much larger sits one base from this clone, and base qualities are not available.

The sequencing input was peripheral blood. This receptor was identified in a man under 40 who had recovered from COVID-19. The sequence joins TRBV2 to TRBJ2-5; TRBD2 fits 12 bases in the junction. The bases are TGTGCCAGCAGTGCTCAGCTAGCGGGGGGGCGAGAGACCCAGTACTTC. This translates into CASSAQLAGGRETQYF.